This is a list of T cell receptor beta chains from one sample in a study of T cell repertoires in cytomegalovirus infection. One entry per CDR3 protein, called by TCRdb with MiXCR from the reads. The sample shows more than 150,000 distinct CDR3 sequences, approximately 19% of them seen only once. The material sequenced was PBMCs. The receptors originated from a human donor in good health (CMV status not recorded). Some clones in this sample may be carry-over from other donors' samples. Both conserved end residues are part of each CDR3. Each record gives: V gene, J gene, CDR3 protein.

V: TRBV6-6; J: TRBJ1-5; CDR3: CASRSGGAAIINQPQHF
V: TRBV5-1; J: TRBJ2-7; CDR3: CASGETPGTGTSEQYF
V: TRBV19; J: TRBJ1-5; CDR3: CASSPMAGGGSNQPQHF
V: TRBV10-2; J: TRBJ2-4; CDR3: CASSESAGQYF
V: TRBV5-3; J: TRBJ2-1; CDR3: CASSRIPDNEQFF
V: TRBV10-3; J: TRBJ2-1; CDR3: CAISGQGDEQFF
V: TRBV28; J: TRBJ2-7; CDR3: CASSLTRSTEQYF
V: TRBV29-1; J: TRBJ2-2; CDR3: CSVRPGTSNTGELFF
V: TRBV7-8; J: TRBJ1-1; CDR3: CASSLLSQGVESTEAFF
V: TRBV11-3; J: TRBJ2-1; CDR3: CASTPGVSGYNEQFF
V: TRBV7-9; J: TRBJ2-7; CDR3: CASSLDRGSDEQYF
V: TRBV3-1; J: TRBJ2-1; CDR3: CASSLTSGSPFGSSYNEQFF
V: TRBV28; J: TRBJ1-5; CDR3: CASTSGGKPQHF
V: TRBV29-1; J: TRBJ1-4; CDR3: CSVAGASNEKLFF
V: TRBV5-1; J: TRBJ2-1; CDR3: CASSSGGTRNEQFF
V: TRBV7-2; J: TRBJ1-6; CDR3: CASSSEGNSPLHF
V: TRBV7-7; J: TRBJ2-2; CDR3: CASSRGTSGAANTGELFF
V: TRBV7-3; J: TRBJ1-1; CDR3: CASSLGHMNTEAFF
V: TRBV7-2; J: TRBJ2-3; CDR3: CASSFSSQGADTQYF
V: TRBV9; J: TRBJ2-7; CDR3: CASSVRGVDEQYF
V: TRBV28; J: TRBJ1-2; CDR3: CASSLPSGGGYGYTF
V: TRBV7-9; J: TRBJ1-3; CDR3: CAIGGGISTDTIYF
V: TRBV12-3/TRBV12-4; J: TRBJ1-1; CDR3: CASSLGRGSTEAFF
V: TRBV6-1; J: TRBJ2-5; CDR3: CASKNRGEQETKYF
V: TRBV7-2; J: TRBJ1-2; CDR3: CASSSGYRDEGGYTF
V: TRBV20-1; J: TRBJ2-1; CDR3: CSASSGGGVSYNEQFF
V: TRBV7-8; J: TRBJ2-5; CDR3: CASSFLGRGGETQYF
V: TRBV7-2; J: TRBJ2-7; CDR3: CASSSRRSGSGYEQYF
V: TRBV24-1; J: TRBJ1-1; CDR3: CATRHRKGPYTEAFF
V: TRBV10-3; J: TRBJ1-3; CDR3: CAIKGAASLSGNTIYF
V: TRBV7-2; J: TRBJ2-2; CDR3: CASSSGTGGGNTGELFF
V: TRBV11-2; J: TRBJ2-2; CDR3: CASSVTVNTGELFF
V: TRBV7-2; J: TRBJ1-1; CDR3: CASSVYRGFDTEAFF
V: TRBV2; J: TRBJ1-5; CDR3: CASSEGRWGPGNQPQHF
V: TRBV28; J: TRBJ2-1; CDR3: CASRARDTQSYNEQFF
V: TRBV7-8; J: TRBJ1-1; CDR3: CASRQQQGMNTEAFF
V: TRBV3-1; J: TRBJ2-7; CDR3: CASSDQGYKTGEQYF
V: TRBV5-1; J: TRBJ2-2; CDR3: CASSLVAVNTGELFF
V: TRBV19; J: TRBJ1-1; CDR3: CASRATGGFTEAFF
V: TRBV4-2; J: TRBJ2-5; CDR3: CASSQDPGVQETQYF
V: TRBV5-6; J: TRBJ2-5; CDR3: CASSLEGQGGGTQYF
V: TRBV7-2; J: TRBJ1-2; CDR3: CASSLEQGSNYGYTF
V: TRBV19; J: TRBJ1-2; CDR3: CASSQGQVNYGYTF
V: TRBV7-2; J: TRBJ1-1; CDR3: CASSLNIWGRGEAFF
V: TRBV14; J: TRBJ2-5; CDR3: CASSQERLRGTQYF
V: TRBV5-1; J: TRBJ2-7; CDR3: CASSLGTGDSEQYF
V: TRBV6-5; J: TRBJ1-1; CDR3: CASSPGQGFSDTEAFF
V: TRBV11-2; J: TRBJ2-3; CDR3: CASSYRGSTDTQYF
V: TRBV6-1; J: TRBJ1-3; CDR3: CASSESISSGNTIYF
V: TRBV5-5; J: TRBJ1-1; CDR3: CASRESVSTEAFF
V: TRBV28; J: TRBJ2-1; CDR3: CASSPPADKKQFF
V: TRBV19; J: TRBJ2-7; CDR3: CASSPWTGGGGEQYF
V: TRBV7-8; J: TRBJ2-7; CDR3: CASSLGTAAFPYEQYF
V: TRBV6-8; J: TRBJ2-1; CDR3: CASSYSKREGPHEQFF